Following are 10 T cell receptor beta chains from one sample sequenced in a study of Ad26.COV2.S vaccination and SARS-CoV-2 variants. Some clones are missing from TCRdb's copy, which holds only in-frame ones; the method was immunoSEQ multiplex PCR. This repertoire shows 300,000 to 350,000 clones, around 90% found once; its top ten account for about 5%. Treatment reported: some 19 received Ad26.COV2.S at low or high dose, single or two shots; roughly five received placebo; per-sample allocation not given. Collection of the samples took place on day 63 after the first injection of vaccine or placebo. The input for sequencing was peripheral blood, taken in a trial of Ad26.COV2.S vaccine versus placebo. The receptors here all came from a person aged 18-60 years who received the Ad26.COV2.S COVID-19 vaccine or a placebo.

The genes are TRBV7-3 and TRBJ1-5, with a weak D call TRBD1 (5 bases). This CDR3 is built from 18 residues. The V end lost 2 bases, the J end lost 7 bases, and 24 bases lay between the germline ends. CDR1 and CDR2 from the germline V gene are SGHTA and FQGTGA. The CDR3 sequence: CASSLVRGGLDSRQPQHF. In nucleotides, the CDR3 is TGTGCCAGCAGCTTAGTCCGGGGGGGTCTTGATTCACGGCAGCCCCAGCATTTT. The full variable domain, rest sourced from reference TRBV7-3 and TRBJ1-5, is GAGVSQTPSNKVTEKGKYVELRCDPISGHTALYWYRQSLGQGPEFLIYFQGTGAADDSGLPNDRFFAVRPEGSVSTLKIQRTERGDSAVYLCASSLVRGGLDSRQPQHFGDGTRLSIL.

V gene TRBV28 combines with J gene TRBJ2-4; tentatively, D is TRBD2 (6 bases). Trimming removed 6 bases at V and 3 bases at J, with 12 bases between. Germline-derived CDR1 and CDR2 are MDHEN and SYDVKM. The CDR3 extends over 14 amino acids. Here the CDR3 DNA reads TGTGCCAGCAGAGCGGCGGGGATCAAAAACATTCAGTACTTC. Its protein is CASRAAGIKNIQYF. The whole variable domain, filled in from reference TRBV28 and TRBJ2-4, reads DVKVTQSSRYLVKRTGEKVFLECVQDMDHENMFWYRQDPGLGLRLIYFSYDVKMKEKGDIPEGYSVSREKKERFSLILESASTNQTSMYLCASRAAGIKNIQYFGAGTRLSVL.

The chain links TRBV7-9 to TRBJ1-5; 12 bases are shared with TRBD1. In germline, CDR1 is SEHNR, CDR2 FQNEAQ (reference sequence). The CDR3 runs to 19 residues. J was trimmed by 2 bases and V by 5 bases; bases with no gene match: 13. CDR3 sequence: CASSHPGQGAFHGNQPQHF. CDR3 nucleotides: TGTGCCAGCAGCCATCCGGGACAGGGGGCCTTTCATGGCAATCAGCCCCAGCATTTT.

V and J are TRBV7-2 and TRBJ1-2; D uncertain. The CDR3 runs to 14 residues. The V gene lost 0 bases and the J gene lost 9 bases, with 14 bases spanning the gap. Germline CDR1 reads SGHTA; CDR2 reads FQGNSA. CDR3 in amino acids: CASSLARAPRSYTF. The CDR3 coding sequence is TGTGCCAGCAGCTTAGCCCGGGCCCCAAGAAGCTACACCTTC.

This clone was detected once. The chain couples TRBV7-2 to TRBJ2-1; 11 bases are a match to TRBD2. The CDR3 has 15 amino acids. After removal of 2 bases from V and 7 bases from J, the junction contained 4 bases not matched to a gene. Germline V gene lookup returns CDR1 SGHTA and CDR2 FQGNSA. The CDR3 sequence is CASSLRLAGNNEQFF. CDR3 bases: TGTGCCAGCAGCTTAAGACTAGCGGGGAATAATGAGCAGTTCTTC.

The chain uses TRBV6-5 and TRBJ1-1; D is undetermined. The CDR3 consists of 15 residues. The germline V gene encodes CDR1 MNHEY and CDR2 SVGAGI. The V gene lost 5 bases and the J gene lost 5 bases, with 18 bases spanning the gap. CDR3 DNA sequence: TGTGCCAGCAGTCCTTGGGAGGCGGAGTATACTGAAGCTTTCTTT. Amino acids: CASSPWEAEYTEAFF.

A few counts support this clone. The rearrangement links TRBV19 to TRBJ2-2; D is undetermined. This CDR3 contains 14 residues. Germline V gene lookup returns CDR1 LNHDA and CDR2 SQIVND (reference sequence). The ends were cut back, 8 bases at V and 8 bases at J, with 18 bases in the middle. The CDR3 spells CASATAIATGELFF. For the CDR3, the DNA is TGTGCCAGTGCCACGGCGATAGCCACTGGGGAGCTGTTTTTT. Using reference TRBV19 and TRBJ2-2 for the parts outside the CDR3, the full variable domain is DGGITQSPKYLFRKEGQNVTLSCEQNLNHDAMYWYRQDPGQGLRLIYYSQIVNDFQKGDIAEGYSVSREKKESFPLTVTSAQKNPTAFYLCASATAIATGELFFGEGSRLTVL.

The chain combines TRBV18 with TRBJ1-1; D not resolved. The CDR3 extends over 14 amino acids. Germline V lookup: CDR1 KGHSH, CDR2 LQKENI. V gave up 5 bases and J gave up 1 base, with 11 bases separating them. The CDR3 DNA is TGTGCCAGCTCAGAGAACAGTAGGAACACTGAAGCTTTCTTT. Translated: CASSENSRNTEAFF.

The J gene is TRBJ2-3, the V gene TRBV27; unclear D gene. Germline CDR1 is MNHEY and CDR2 is SMNVEV (reference sequence). V lost 1 base and J 1 base, leaving 12 bases between the germline ends. The CDR3 covers 16 residues. The CDR3 nucleotides read TGTGCCAGCAGTTTATTAGGTGTCGAACGCACAGATACGCAGTATTTT. Translated: CASSLLGVERTDTQYF.

V usage is TRBV7-2 and J usage is TRBJ1-1; D may be TRBD1 (5 bases). The CDR3 is made up of 15 amino acids. The ends were cut back, 1 base at V and 4 bases at J, with 13 bases in the middle. The germline CDR1 and CDR2 sequences are SGHTA and FQGNSA. CDR3 DNA: TGTGCCAGCAGCTTAGAGGGGCGGGTAGGCACTGAAGCTTTCTTT. Amino acids: CASSLEGRVGTEAFF.